The 20 T cell receptor beta chains reported below all come from one sample, sequenced in a study of blood T cell repertoires in COVID-19 (dated by TCRdb to about 2020). The library was generated by the immunoSEQ multiplex PCR assay. Imported from immuneACCESS, the table was reduced by TCRdb to in-frame sequences with V and J called. These copies leave out some clones; in studies compared against another copy, an unresolved V gene accounts for under half, and the cause of the remainder is not known. The sample data list some 20,000 clones, and 70% to 85% of these were observed just once. The top ten constitute 6.1% of the sample. Sequenced sample: peripheral blood. Receptors originate from a human donor in a cohort sampled during active COVID-19.

The chain has TRBV27 and TRBJ1-2; 8 positions match TRBD1. This CDR3 region has 18 residues. V was clipped by 2 bases and J by 2 bases; unmatched bases: 13. The germline V gene encodes CDR1 MNHEY and CDR2 SMNVEV (reference sequence). The CDR3 is CASSLRISPRDRNYGYTF. DNA for the CDR3: TGTGCCAGCAGTTTAAGGATCTCCCCTCGGGACAGGAACTATGGCTACACCTTC.

The V call is TRBV2, the J call TRBJ2-7; TRBD2 matches 14 bases. Germline CDR1 and CDR2: SNHLY and FYNNEI. J was trimmed by 6 bases and V by 6 bases; bases with no gene match: 16. This CDR3 spans 18 amino acids. This CDR3 reads CASSELPGLAGVRSEQYF. The CDR3 DNA follows: TGTGCCAGCAGCGAGTTGCCGGGACTAGCGGGAGTGAGGAGCGAGCAGTACTTC.

The gene calls are TRBV2 and TRBJ2-1; D perhaps matches TRBD2 (5 bases). Trimming pared 4 bases from V and 9 bases from J, leaving 13 bases between. The CDR3 spans 13 residues. Germline lookup yields CDR1 SNHLY and CDR2 FYNNEI. In DNA, the CDR3 is TGTGCCAGCAGTGCGGAAACCCGGGGTGAGCAGTTCTTC. The encoded protein is CASSAETRGEQFF.

V usage is TRBV30 and J usage is TRBJ2-7, with 10 bases that match TRBD2. The CDR3 covers 16 residues. V gave up 1 base and J gave up 7 bases; unmatched junction bases: 13. CDR1 is GTSNPN and CDR2 is SVGIG in the germline V gene (reference sequence). The CDR3 DNA is TGTGCCTGGAGTGCCCTGAGGCTAGCGGGAGTTGGGGAGCAGTACTTC. Translated: CAWSALRLAGVGEQYF.

This clone has a single count. The CDR3 protein is CASSYRKTGSGANVLTF. The CDR3 bases are TGTGCCAGCAGCTATCGTAAAACAGGGTCGGGGGCCAACGTCCTGACTTTC. The chain employs TRBV5-6 and TRBJ2-6, with D perhaps matching TRBD1 (6 bases). Germline loops: CDR1 SGHDT, CDR2 YYEEEE. This CDR3 contains 17 residues. Trimming took off 3 bases at V and 4 bases at J, with 17 bases between the two ends.

The rearrangement joins TRBV19 to TRBJ2-1; 11 bases fit TRBD2. CDR1 and CDR2 from the germline V gene are LNHDA and SQIVND (reference sequence). CDR3 length equals 15 residues. Trimming at V came to 3 bases and at J to 6 bases, leaving 4 bases not matched to a gene. CDR3 nucleotides: TGTGCCAGTAGTATGACTAGCGGGAACTGCAATGAGCAGTTCTTC. Amino acid sequence: CASSMTSGNCNEQFF.

This clone was found a few times. V is TRBV15 and J is TRBJ2-2; D may be TRBD2 (5 bases). V was pared by 0 bases and J by 4 bases, with 9 bases between. The CDR3 is 15 residues long. Germline CDR1 and CDR2: LNHNV and YYDKDF (reference sequence). CDR3 DNA sequence: TGTGCCACCAGCAGAGATACGGGGTTCACCGGGGAGCTGTTTTTT. Its translation is CATSRDTGFTGELFF.

The DNA for the CDR3 is TGTGCCAGCAGCTTAGGGAGGGGAGTCACTGAAGCTTTCTTT. This codes for CASSLGRGVTEAFF. This chain connects TRBV5-4 to TRBJ1-1; the D gene is possibly TRBD1 (5 bases). The CDR3 covers 14 residues. V was shortened by 2 bases and J by 4 bases, with 12 bases between the two germline ends. Per germline, CDR1 SGHNT and CDR2 YYREEE (reference sequence).

This rearrangement joins TRBV4-2 to TRBJ2-5; TRBD2 agrees at 7 bases. Trimming cost V 0 bases and J 4 bases; bases outside gene matches: 5. Germline V gene data show CDR1 as LGHNA and CDR2 as YNFKEQ. The CDR3 consists of 15 residues. CDR3 DNA: TGTGCCAGCAGCCAAGACCCCCGCGGGGGAGAGACCCAGTACTTC. Its translation is CASSQDPRGGETQYF.

V is TRBV18 and J is TRBJ2-7; D not certain. This CDR3 has 12 residues. Between the trimmed V and J ends, which lost 4 bases and 7 bases, there was a span of 11 bases. The germline V gene encodes CDR1 KGHSH and CDR2 LQKENI. CDR3 nucleotide sequence: TGTGCCAGCTCACTTAAGACTGGGGAGCAGTACTTC. Translating gives CASSLKTGEQYF.

The table lists this clone with a count of one. As DNA, the CDR3 is TGTGCCAGCAGCTTGAGTGTGACAGGGGGTCGTCCGAGCAATCAGCCCCAGCATTTT. Amino acid sequence: CASSLSVTGGRPSNQPQHF. V gene TRBV5-6 combines with J gene TRBJ1-5, with 9 bases aligning to TRBD1. Germline V gene sequence: CDR1 SGHDT, CDR2 YYEEEE. J lost 1 base, V lost 1 base, and 12 bases had no gene match. The CDR3 is made up of 19 amino acids.

This chain joins TRBV4-1 and TRBJ2-3; TRBD2 agrees at 12 bases. V lost 3 bases to trimming and J lost 2 bases; unmatched junction nucleotides: 6. The germline CDR1 and CDR2 sequences are MGHRA and YSYEKL. This CDR3 contains 17 residues. The CDR3 DNA reads as TGCGCCAGCAGCCATGTAAGACTAGCGGGAGACACAGATACGCAGTATTTT. It is translated as CASSHVRLAGDTDTQYF.

The chain has TRBV6-5 and TRBJ2-1; the D is unclear. V was cut by 7 bases and J by 0 bases, with 13 bases left in between. Per germline, CDR1 MNHEY and CDR2 SVGAGI. The CDR3 extends over 15 amino acids. The chain's CDR3 is CASTGSMGSYNEQFF. DNA for the CDR3: TGTGCCAGCACAGGTTCGATGGGCTCCTACAATGAGCAGTTCTTC.

The V and J genes are TRBV11-3 and TRBJ2-5; the D is unclear. Germline loops: CDR1 SGHNT, CDR2 YENEEA. The CDR3 is 14 residues long. Trimming took 0 bases from V and 5 from J, leaving 10 bases between them. Written as DNA, the CDR3 is TGTGCCAGCAGCTTAGATCCCCTTGAGGAGACCCAGTACTTC. It specifies CASSLDPLEETQYF.

The chain recombines TRBV6-1 with TRBJ2-1; possibly TRBD2 for D (5 bases). The length of the CDR3 is 15 residues. The germline V gene has CDR1 MNHNS and CDR2 SASEGT. The V and J ends lost 1 base and 2 bases respectively, with 9 bases between them. DNA for the CDR3: TGTGCCAGCAGTGAAGAAGGAGGAGCCTACAATGAGCAGTTCTTC. Translated: CASSEEGGAYNEQFF.

The genes are TRBV30 and TRBJ2-6, with D possibly TRBD1 on 5 matching bases. Germline assignment: CDR1 GTSNPN and CDR2 SVGIG (reference sequence). This CDR3 contains 17 residues. The V gene lost 2 bases and the J gene lost 2 bases, with 16 bases spanning the gap. CDR3: CAWSSGKGAAGANVLTF. CDR3 in DNA: TGTGCCTGGAGTTCTGGGAAAGGGGCAGCTGGGGCCAACGTCCTGACTTTC.

The chain combines TRBV2 with TRBJ2-7, with a weak D call TRBD1 (6 bases). The CDR3 extends over 13 amino acids. Germline V gives CDR1 SNHLY, CDR2 FYNNEI. Trimming shortened V by 4 bases and J by 0 bases, and 7 bases separated the two germline ends. CDR3 residues: CASSAGVSYEQYF. CDR3 DNA: TGTGCCAGCAGTGCAGGGGTCTCCTACGAGCAGTACTTC.

The chain carries TRBV20-1 and TRBJ2-3, with 7 bases matching TRBD2. The CDR3 has 15 amino acids. The junction had 8 bases not matched to a gene; V was cut back by 3 bases and J by 2 bases. CDR1 is DFQATT, CDR2 SNEGSKA, per germline (reference sequence). This CDR3 is CSASIAGAPTDTQYF. The CDR3 DNA sequence: TGCAGTGCTAGTATCGCGGGAGCGCCCACAGATACGCAGTATTTT.

The rearrangement links TRBV19 to TRBJ1-5; possibly TRBD1 for D (5 bases). CDR1 LNHDA and CDR2 SQIVND come from the germline V gene (reference sequence). V was pared by 3 bases and J by 6 bases, with 18 bases between. This CDR3 contains 16 residues. The CDR3 region has the DNA TGTGCCAGTAGTATTACCAGGGTGATGGGTAGTCAGCCCCAGCATTTT. Translated: CASSITRVMGSQPQHF.

This clone was observed a handful of times. The rearrangement uses TRBV25-1 and TRBJ2-5, with 8 bases lining up with TRBD2. CDR3 length: 16 residues. Losses at the gene ends were 5 bases for V and 4 bases for J; bases not matched to a gene: 12. Germline CDR1 MGHDK, CDR2 SYGVNS. This CDR3 is CASSPPGTRAIETQYF. CDR3 bases: TGTGCCAGCAGTCCGCCTGGGACTAGGGCAATAGAGACCCAGTACTTC.